This entry lists 17 T cell receptor beta chains sequenced from one sample in a study of cytomegalovirus exposure and HLA in healthy donors. PCR primers comprised 60 Vbeta and 13 Jbeta primers. Assay used: immunoSEQ multiplex PCR; TCRdb lists only in-frame clones, some missing. This table has more than 95,000 clones, over 75% appearing once. Sequencing input: PBMCs. These receptors were obtained from a man younger than 45 in good health and CMV-seropositive.

The rearrangement joins TRBV19 to TRBJ2-4; D is unclear. The V gene's germline CDR1 is LNHDA and CDR2 SQIVND (reference sequence). This CDR3 has 18 amino acids. The V end lost 6 bases, the J end lost 0 bases, and 21 bases lay between the germline ends. The CDR3 region has the DNA TGTGCCAGTAGGGGCAGGCCCATGACCAGCCTAGCCAAAAACATTCAGTACTTC. Its protein product is CASRGRPMTSLAKNIQYF.

The chain combines TRBV7-2 with TRBJ2-2, with 7 bases identical to TRBD1. After removal of 1 base from V and 7 bases from J, the junction contained 3 bases not matched to a gene. In germline, CDR1 is SGHTA, CDR2 FQGNSA. There are 14 residues in the CDR3. The CDR3 sequence is CASSLERGLGELFF. The CDR3 bases are TGTGCCAGCAGCTTAGAAAGGGGGCTCGGGGAGCTGTTTTTT.

The rearrangement joins TRBV28 to TRBJ1-3; D unclear. With 5 bases removed from V and 11 bases from J, the gap between germline ends came to 19 bases. The CDR3 loop spans 14 amino acids. From germline, CDR1 is MDHEN and CDR2 SYDVKM. The CDR3 coding sequence is TGTGCCAGCAGTCCCCCGGTTTTGCCTATCCCCATATATTTT. Protein product: CASSPPVLPIPIYF.

The V call is TRBV27, the J call TRBJ2-6; TRBD1 agrees at 9 bases. The trim removed 2 bases at V and 4 bases at J, leaving 3 bases unmatched. Germline V CDR1 and CDR2: MNHEY, SMNVEV (reference sequence). The CDR3 covers 16 residues. This chain's CDR3 is CASSLRQGDGANVLTF. The CDR3 DNA is TGTGCCAGCAGTTTACGACAGGGGGACGGGGCCAACGTCCTGACTTTC.

CDR3 amino acids: CASSPQFRRTGEQYF. Written as DNA, the CDR3 is TGTGCCAGCAGCCCTCAGTTCCGGCGGACTGGCGAGCAGTACTTC. The chain has TRBV5-5 and TRBJ2-7; maybe TRBD2 (5 bases). In germline, CDR1 is SGHKS, CDR2 YYEKEE (reference sequence). This CDR3 region has 15 residues. The V end was cut by 4 bases, the J end by 6 bases, with 20 bases between.

The chain links TRBV18 to TRBJ1-5; a weak D match, TRBD1 (5 bases). Trimming left V 4 bases short and J 5 bases short, with 9 bases between. There are 13 residues in the CDR3. Germline CDR1 reads KGHSH; CDR2 reads LQKENI. The CDR3: CASSLDTYQPQHF. Written as DNA, the CDR3 is TGTGCCAGCTCACTGGACACCTATCAGCCCCAGCATTTT.

DNA of the CDR3: TGTGCCAGCAGCTTGGATGGGGGGTCAGCCTACGAGCAGTACTTC. As protein: CASSLDGGSAYEQYF. The chain links TRBV5-6 to TRBJ2-7; TRBD2 might be the D (6 bases). The CDR3 runs to 15 residues. Germline V gene lookup returns CDR1 SGHDT and CDR2 YYEEEE. Trimming removed 0 bases from V and 2 bases from J, with 12 bases in between. Looking up the rest from reference TRBV5-6 and TRBJ2-7 gives the full variable domain: DAGVTQSPTHLIKTRGQQVTLRCSPKSGHDTVSWYQQALGQGPQFIFQYYEEEERQRGNFPDRFSGHQFPNYSSELNVNALLLGDSALYLCASSLDGGSAYEQYFGPGTRLTVT.

V gene TRBV12-5 combines with J gene TRBJ2-5, with TRBD1 matching 7 bases. The V and J ends lost 4 bases and 5 bases, in that order; junction bases with no gene match: 10. CDR3 length: 15 amino acids. Germline lookup yields CDR1 LGHNT and CDR2 FRNRAP. CDR3 coding DNA: TGTGCTAGTGGTTATTCAAGGGGGCTTGGGGAGACCCAGTACTTC. Protein product: CASGYSRGLGETQYF.

The chain links TRBV11-2 to TRBJ2-7; the match to TRBD1 covers 10 bases. With 4 bases clipped from V and 2 bases from J, the junction kept 8 bases outside the gene matches. The CDR3 runs 16 residues. CDR1 and CDR2 from the germline V gene are SGHAT and FQNNGV. The CDR3 loop is CASSSNYGTGAYEQYF. CDR3 DNA: TGTGCCAGCAGCTCAAACTACGGGACAGGGGCCTACGAGCAGTACTTC.

The V call is TRBV10-3, the J call TRBJ2-5; 16 nucleotides match TRBD2. The CDR3 has 17 residues. The trim removed 4 bases at V and 4 bases at J, leaving 6 bases unmatched. CDR1 and CDR2 from the germline V gene are ENHRY and SYGVKD. This CDR3 reads CAISAEGLAGGRETQYF. The CDR3 region has the DNA TGTGCCATCAGTGCAGAGGGACTAGCGGGGGGGCGAGAGACCCAGTACTTC.

The chain uses TRBV19 and TRBJ2-1, with TRBD2 matching over 10 bases. The CDR3 consists of 16 residues. Trimming took 5 bases from V and 3 from J; bases not matched to a gene: 7. Looked up from germline, CDR1 is LNHDA and CDR2 is SQIVND (reference sequence). In DNA, the CDR3 is TGTGCCAGTAGTCCACGCCTAGCGGGAGACTACAATGAGCAGTTCTTC. It translates to CASSPRLAGDYNEQFF.

The J gene is TRBJ2-1, the V gene TRBV19; a possible D gene is TRBD2 (5 bases). The CDR3 covers 13 residues. Germline assignment: CDR1 LNHDA and CDR2 SQIVND (reference sequence). V lost 4 bases and J lost 4, with 8 bases in between. The CDR3 protein is CASSRTGYNEQFF. In DNA form, the CDR3 reads TGTGCCAGTAGTAGGACGGGATACAATGAGCAGTTCTTC.

The chain joins TRBV15 to TRBJ2-5; 9 bases are a match to TRBD1. J was trimmed by 1 base and V by 3 bases; bases with no gene match: 3. Germline-derived CDR1 and CDR2 are LNHNV and YYDKDF (reference sequence). The CDR3 consists of 15 residues. The CDR3 nucleotides read TGTGCCACCAGCAGGGCGGGACAGGGCCAAGAGACCCAGTACTTC. Amino acid sequence: CATSRAGQGQETQYF.

This chain connects TRBV19 to TRBJ1-5, with a tentative D call TRBD1 (5 bases). Germline values: CDR1 LNHDA, CDR2 SQIVND (reference sequence). Trimming took 11 bases from V and 9 from J, leaving 17 bases between them. The CDR3 has 12 amino acids. CDR3 bases: TGTGCCGGGGGGGAGCCTCTAGGGCCCCAGCATTTT. As protein: CAGGEPLGPQHF. Full variable domain (missing parts from reference TRBV19 and TRBJ1-5): DGGITQSPKYLFRKEGQNVTLSCEQNLNHDAMYWYRQDPGQGLRLIYYSQIVNDFQKGDIAEGYSVSREKKESFPLTVTSAQKNPTAFYLCAGGEPLGPQHFGDGTRLSIL.

This clone was observed a single time. The chain joins TRBV5-1 to TRBJ1-4, with 11 bases that match TRBD1. Trimming cost V 0 bases and J 4 bases; bases outside gene matches: 5. The CDR3 loop spans 17 amino acids. Looked up from germline, CDR1 is SGHRS and CDR2 is YFSETQ. The CDR3 reads CASSLEGTGGINEKLFF. Written as DNA, the CDR3 is TGCGCCAGCAGCTTGGAGGGGACAGGGGGGATTAATGAAAAACTGTTTTTT. Variable domain in full (rest from reference TRBV5-1 and TRBJ1-4): KAGVTQTPRYLIKTRGQQVTLSCSPISGHRSVSWYQQTPGQGLQFLFEYFSETQRNKGNFPGRFSGRQFSNSRSEMNVSTLELGDSALYLCASSLEGTGGINEKLFFGSGTQLSVL.

The chain links TRBV4-1 to TRBJ1-4; 7 bases map to TRBD1. Germline trimming cut 2 bases from V and 2 bases from J; bases unmatched to any gene: 2. The CDR3 totals 15 residues. Germline V gene lookup returns CDR1 MGHRA and CDR2 YSYEKL. CDR3 region: CASSQPGQTNEKLFF. The CDR3 DNA reads TGCGCCAGCAGCCAACCGGGACAGACTAATGAAAAACTGTTTTTT.

V gene TRBV2 combines with J gene TRBJ1-5; 7 bases match TRBD1. The junction had 4 bases not matched to a gene; V was cut back by 7 bases and J by 4 bases. Germline CDR1 is SNHLY and CDR2 is FYNNEI. The CDR3 is 13 amino acids. In DNA, the CDR3 is TGTGCCAGCAAGCCACAGGGGAATCAGCCCCAGCATTTT. It translates to CASKPQGNQPQHF.